This TCR beta chain comes out of a study of cytomegalovirus exposure and HLA in healthy donors. Study-level findings and limits: With high specificity and sensitivity, the classifier reportedly diagnosed cytomegalovirus status.

Repertoires were generated with immunoSEQ multiplex PCR, while TCRdb's copy carries only in-frame clones and drops some. The sample records about 240,000 clones, around 88% being singletons. Trimming took 2 bases from V and 2 from J; bases not matched to a gene: 3. Germline V gene lookup returns CDR1 LNHDA and CDR2 SQIVND (reference sequence). The CDR3 is 14 residues long. Only a few counts were recorded for this clone. Its antigen is as yet unknown. Sample: PBMCs. This receptor was obtained from a woman younger than 45 in good health and CMV-seropositive. The V call is TRBV19, the J call TRBJ2-7; 7 bases line up with TRBD1. CDR3 nucleotide sequence: TGTGCCAGTAGTATAACGACAGGGCCCTACGAGCAGTACTTC. It codes for CASSITTGPYEQYF.